This TCR beta chain was recovered during a study of blood T cell repertoires in COVID-19 (TCRdb year 2020). A note on the overall study: The collaborator samples originated in the United States, Italy and Spain and spanned the acute and convalescent phases of COVID-19. The material from the prospective study consisted of cDNA or gDNA derived from T cells, B-cell-depleted T cells, or PBMCs. Subjects who had been exposed to COVID-19, were actively infected with it, or had recovered from it provided the deeply sampled blood TCRbeta repertoires that made up the dataset. The repertoires were made available in a free public database intended to serve as a resource for research on the immune response to SARS-CoV-2. Where available, HLA class I and class II types were taken from metadata supplied by the sample provider and were not determined by assay-based typing. Sample metadata almost always included a de-identified subject ID, COVID-19 status, age in years and sex. Samples were obtained from the ongoing ImmuneRACE study (first 160 participants) and from 1,254 subjects provided by 6 global collaborators.

The collaborating institutions used their own protocols to collect whole blood in K2EDTA tubes. For TCRbeta analysis, collaborator samples were shipped as frozen whole blood, as isolated PBMCs, or as DNA extracted from either sample type. V is pruned by 5 bases and J by 7 bases, leaving 16 bases of the junction without a gene match. From a lookup of the germline V gene, CDR1 and CDR2 are SGHTA and FQGNSA. Including cysteine and phenylalanine, the CDR3 has 16 amino acids. CDR3 DNA only is kept here, 48 bases in frame from base 1. TCRbeta CDR3 regions were amplified from genomic DNA by means of the immunoSEQ Assay, a bias-controlled multiplex PCR. Per the source publication's procedure: The number of nucleated cells in each sample was estimated by amplification of reference gene primers within the assay. To quantify the absolute abundance of each unique TCRbeta CDR3 rearrangement, sequence reads were collapsed and filtered. For each sample, productive Simpson clonality was calculated by taking the square root of Simpson's diversity index across productive rearrangements. TCRdb provides this immuneACCESS table in a form limited to in-frame rearrangements. Some clones are lacking; in checked studies, under half of them reflect an unresolved V gene, and why the rest are absent is not known. That table furnishes V, J and clone size, whereas the DNA furnished D and trimming. This sample is represented by tens of thousands of clones; about 90% of them were singletons. The top ten constitute less than 3.5% of the sample.

Overall study outcomes, separate from this receptor: How much clinical and demographic metadata was included differed by source and by participant, and the metadata was provided uncurated.

Turning to this clone: Its antigen is unknown. No base quality information exists; no much larger clone differs at one position.

The TCR sequence derives from a woman aged 45-65 years with active or convalescent COVID-19. Sequencing was done on a sample of peripheral blood. The chain uses TRBV7-2 and TRBJ1-2, with 7 middle bases fitting TRBD1. The DNA reads TGTGCCAGCAGCCTCCCTGGGACAGACTCTATGGGTGGCTACACCTTC. It specifies CASSLPGTDSMGGYTF.